The rows below give T cell receptor beta chains drawn from one sample of a study of blood T cells in healthy people across ages. TCRdb fed the 5' RACE reads into MiXCR, producing one record per CDR3 protein. The repertoire holds approximately 1,100,000 distinct CDR3 sequences, with less than 50% as singletons. Sequenced input: blood. The source of these receptors is a woman aged 60-75 years in good health. The CDR3 runs from the conserved cysteine through the conserved F or W. The D gene is left open where the match is weak. Expanded clones are given a class, and other clones once, few, many or no size at all.

clone size: .
J gene: TRBJ1-4
V gene: TRBV24-1
D gene: .
CDR3 DNA: TGTGCCACCAGTGACCCCGGCACCTCAGGAGGTGAAAAACTGTTTTTT
CDR3 protein: CATSDPGTSGGEKLFF

clone size: .
J gene: TRBJ2-7
V gene: TRBV6-6
D gene: .
CDR3 DNA: TGTGCCAGCAGTTATATGCCTCCGTCCCAGTACTTC
CDR3 protein: CASSYMPPSQYF

clone size: few
J gene: TRBJ2-5
V gene: TRBV20-1
D gene: .
CDR3 DNA: TGCAGTGCTAGAGATGTCGGCAGGGACCAAGAGACCCAGTACTTC
CDR3 protein: CSARDVGRDQETQYF

clone size: .
J gene: TRBJ1-4
V gene: TRBV6-5
D gene: .
CDR3 DNA: TGTGCCAGCAGTCGCGGGACGGTTAATGAAAAACTGTTTTTT
CDR3 protein: CASSRGTVNEKLFF

clone size: .
J gene: TRBJ1-5
V gene: TRBV20-1
D gene: .
CDR3 DNA: TGCAGTGCTGGCAGGGTGGATCAGCCCCAGCATTTT
CDR3 protein: CSAGRVDQPQHF

clone size: .
J gene: TRBJ2-5
V gene: TRBV20-1
D gene: TRBD2
CDR3 DNA: TGCAGTGCTAGTCTATTACCCGGGACTAGTGAGGGGACCCAGTACTTC
CDR3 protein: CSASLLPGTSEGTQYF

clone size: once
J gene: TRBJ1-3
V gene: TRBV5-1
D gene: TRBD1
CDR3 DNA: TGCGCCAGCAGCGGGGGACAGAGCTCTGGAAACACCATATATTTT
CDR3 protein: CASSGGQSSGNTIYF

clone size: .
J gene: TRBJ2-3
V gene: TRBV9
D gene: TRBD1
CDR3 DNA: TGTGCCAGCACGCGGACAGGGGGCGCAGATACGCAGTATTTT
CDR3 protein: CASTRTGGADTQYF

clone size: .
J gene: TRBJ2-5
V gene: TRBV2
D gene: .
CDR3 DNA: TGTGCCAGCAGGGGGTACAGGGACACTGAACAGTACCAAGAGACCCAGTACTTC
CDR3 protein: CASRGYRDTEQYQETQYF

clone size: .
J gene: TRBJ1-1
V gene: TRBV6-6
D gene: .
CDR3 DNA: TGTGCCAGCAGTTGGGTAGGGTTTATGGGCACTGAAGCTTTCTTT
CDR3 protein: CASSWVGFMGTEAFF

clone size: .
J gene: TRBJ2-5
V gene: TRBV27
D gene: .
CDR3 DNA: TGTGCCAGCAGTTTATTCTTGTCACGGACCCAGTACTTC
CDR3 protein: CASSLFLSRTQYF

clone size: once
J gene: TRBJ2-5
V gene: TRBV4-1
D gene: .
CDR3 DNA: TGCGCCAGCAGCCAAGATTGGAGACCTGTTAAAGAGACCCAGTACTTC
CDR3 protein: CASSQDWRPVKETQYF

clone size: .
J gene: TRBJ2-7
V gene: TRBV29-1
D gene: TRBD2
CDR3 DNA: TGCAGCGTTAGGACTAGCGGGAGTTTAGGGCAGTACTTC
CDR3 protein: CSVRTSGSLGQYF

clone size: .
J gene: TRBJ1-2
V gene: TRBV15
D gene: TRBD1
CDR3 DNA: TGTGCCACCAGCACCGGACAGGGCATGGGCTACACCTTC
CDR3 protein: CATSTGQGMGYTF

clone size: few
J gene: TRBJ2-5
V gene: TRBV29-1
D gene: TRBD2
CDR3 DNA: TGCAGCGTTGAGAGGGCGGGAGGAAGTTGGGAGACCCAGTACTTC
CDR3 protein: CSVERAGGSWETQYF

clone size: .
J gene: TRBJ1-1
V gene: TRBV12-3/TRBV12-4
D gene: .
CDR3 DNA: TGTGCCAGCAGTTTAGGGGACGGGGGGAAAGCTTTCTTT
CDR3 protein: CASSLGDGGKAFF

clone size: .
J gene: TRBJ2-7
V gene: TRBV2
D gene: TRBD2
CDR3 DNA: TGTGCCAGCAGCCCCATAGCGGGAGGGCCTGGTAGTCGGTACGAGCAGTACTTC
CDR3 protein: CASSPIAGGPGSRYEQYF

clone size: few
J gene: TRBJ2-5
V gene: TRBV20-1
D gene: .
CDR3 DNA: TGCAGTGCTACATTAATGCAGGAGACCCAGTACTTC
CDR3 protein: CSATLMQETQYF

clone size: few
J gene: TRBJ2-1
V gene: TRBV12-3/TRBV12-4
D gene: .
CDR3 DNA: TGTGCCAGCAGTTTAGTTCCGTACAATGAGCAGTTCTTC
CDR3 protein: CASSLVPYNEQFF

clone size: .
J gene: TRBJ1-2
V gene: TRBV7-9
D gene: TRBD1
CDR3 DNA: TGTGCCAGCAGCCTGGGGGAAGGGGGCAAGTATGGCTACACCTTC
CDR3 protein: CASSLGEGGKYGYTF

clone size: .
J gene: TRBJ2-1
V gene: TRBV6-5
D gene: .
CDR3 DNA: TGTGCCAGCAGTTACTCGATCGAGTCACCCCGGCTCTACAATGAGCAGTTCTTC
CDR3 protein: CASSYSIESPRLYNEQFF

clone size: .
J gene: TRBJ2-2
V gene: TRBV12-3/TRBV12-4
D gene: .
CDR3 DNA: TGTGCCAGCAGTTCAGGGGACGGGGAGCTGTTTTTT
CDR3 protein: CASSSGDGELFF

clone size: .
J gene: TRBJ2-1
V gene: TRBV15
D gene: TRBD1
CDR3 DNA: TGTGCCACCACAGGGGGTAGCGAAGGTGAGCAGTTCTTC
CDR3 protein: CATTGGSEGEQFF

clone size: .
J gene: TRBJ1-2
V gene: TRBV6-2/TRBV6-3
D gene: TRBD1
CDR3 DNA: TGTGCCAGCAGTTATGGTTTACTGGCCAGGGGGCGCGACGGCTACACCTTC
CDR3 protein: CASSYGLLARGRDGYTF

clone size: .
J gene: TRBJ1-5
V gene: TRBV29-1
D gene: .
CDR3 DNA: TGCAGCGTTGGGGCAGGAGATCAGCCCCAGCATTTT
CDR3 protein: CSVGAGDQPQHF

clone size: .
J gene: TRBJ1-1
V gene: TRBV20-1
D gene: .
CDR3 DNA: TGCAGTGCTAGACCGCCAGGGGTCACTGAAGCTTTCTTT
CDR3 protein: CSARPPGVTEAFF

clone size: .
J gene: TRBJ2-5
V gene: TRBV27
D gene: TRBD1
CDR3 DNA: TGTGCCAGCACCTGGACAGGGTATGAGACCCAGTACTTC
CDR3 protein: CASTWTGYETQYF

clone size: few
J gene: TRBJ2-7
V gene: TRBV6-1
D gene: .
CDR3 DNA: TGTGCCAGCAACCCCCGACCGGACAGATGGGTCTCCTACGAGCAGTACTTC
CDR3 protein: CASNPRPDRWVSYEQYF

clone size: .
J gene: TRBJ2-3
V gene: TRBV29-1
D gene: .
CDR3 DNA: TGCAGCCCCTGGAGAGGAGATACGCAGTATTTT
CDR3 protein: CSPWRGDTQYF

clone size: .
J gene: TRBJ2-1
V gene: TRBV12-5
D gene: .
CDR3 DNA: TGTGCTAGTGGTTCTTCCCTGGGTGGTTCCTACAATGAGCAGTTCTTC
CDR3 protein: CASGSSLGGSYNEQFF

clone size: .
J gene: TRBJ2-1
V gene: TRBV6-5
D gene: .
CDR3 DNA: TGTGCCAGCAGGTCAGACTCCTACAATGAGCAGTTCTTC
CDR3 protein: CASRSDSYNEQFF

clone size: .
J gene: TRBJ2-1
V gene: TRBV5-1
D gene: .
CDR3 DNA: TGCGCCAGCAGCTTGGATGTATCAGTCGATGAGCAGTTCTTC
CDR3 protein: CASSLDVSVDEQFF

clone size: .
J gene: TRBJ2-4
V gene: TRBV2
D gene: .
CDR3 DNA: TGTGCCAGCAGTGAAGCGGACAGTATAGCCAAAAACATTCAGTACTTC
CDR3 protein: CASSEADSIAKNIQYF

clone size: .
J gene: TRBJ1-2
V gene: TRBV5-1
D gene: .
CDR3 DNA: TGCGCCAGCAGCCCCGAAGACGGGCCCTATGGCTACACCTTC
CDR3 protein: CASSPEDGPYGYTF

clone size: once
J gene: TRBJ2-3
V gene: TRBV20-1
D gene: TRBD2
CDR3 DNA: TGCAGTGCCATGAAAGCGGGAGGGCGTCATAATACGCAGTATTTT
CDR3 protein: CSAMKAGGRHNTQYF

clone size: .
J gene: TRBJ2-7
V gene: TRBV20-1
D gene: .
CDR3 DNA: TGCAGTGCGGAAAAAATAAGGATGTCCCACGAGCAGTACTTC
CDR3 protein: CSAEKIRMSHEQYF

clone size: .
J gene: TRBJ2-7
V gene: TRBV27
D gene: .
CDR3 DNA: TGTGCCAGTAGTCGGACGGAACCCTACGAGCAGTACTTC
CDR3 protein: CASSRTEPYEQYF

clone size: .
J gene: TRBJ2-7
V gene: TRBV2
D gene: TRBD1
CDR3 DNA: TGTGCCAGCAGCCCCAAGGGGGCCCGAGGTTGGGACCATGAGCAGTACTTC
CDR3 protein: CASSPKGARGWDHEQYF

clone size: .
J gene: TRBJ1-5
V gene: TRBV12-3/TRBV12-4
D gene: TRBD1
CDR3 DNA: TGTGCCAGCAGTTTACAGACAGGGAGACAGCCCCAGCATTTT
CDR3 protein: CASSLQTGRQPQHF

clone size: .
J gene: TRBJ1-2
V gene: TRBV5-6
D gene: .
CDR3 DNA: TGTGCCAGCAGCTTGCCGGCTTCTGGCTACACCTTC
CDR3 protein: CASSLPASGYTF

clone size: .
J gene: TRBJ2-1
V gene: TRBV7-2
D gene: .
CDR3 DNA: TGTGCCAGCAGCACAGGGCTAGCGGCAGGGAATGAGCAGTTCTTC
CDR3 protein: CASSTGLAAGNEQFF

clone size: few
J gene: TRBJ2-1
V gene: TRBV18
D gene: TRBD2
CDR3 DNA: TGTGCCAGCTCACCACTAGCGGGAGAGAACAATGAGCAGTTCTTC
CDR3 protein: CASSPLAGENNEQFF

clone size: .
J gene: TRBJ2-7
V gene: TRBV11-2
D gene: .
CDR3 DNA: TGTGCCAGCAGCGCGGGATCGTGCGAGCAGTACTTC
CDR3 protein: CASSAGSCEQYF

clone size: .
J gene: TRBJ2-2
V gene: TRBV13
D gene: .
CDR3 DNA: TGTGCCAGCAGCTTTGAGCGCGGGGATAACACCGGGGAGCTGTTTTTT
CDR3 protein: CASSFERGDNTGELFF

clone size: many
J gene: TRBJ2-5
V gene: TRBV20-1
D gene: .
CDR3 DNA: TGCAGTGCGGGAACGGGGTTCCAGTACTTC
CDR3 protein: CSAGTGFQYF

clone size: .
J gene: TRBJ2-2
V gene: TRBV21-1
D gene: .
CDR3 DNA: TGTGCCAGCAGCAAAGCGCCAGGGGCTGACACCGGGGAGCTGTTTTTT
CDR3 protein: CASSKAPGADTGELFF

clone size: .
J gene: TRBJ2-7
V gene: TRBV20-1
D gene: TRBD2
CDR3 DNA: TGCAGTGCTCCTTCGAGGACTAGGGACGAGCAGTACTTC
CDR3 protein: CSAPSRTRDEQYF

clone size: .
J gene: TRBJ2-5
V gene: TRBV7-6
D gene: TRBD2
CDR3 DNA: TGTGCCAGCAGCTTAGCGCTAGCGGCGACCCAGTACTTC
CDR3 protein: CASSLALAATQYF

clone size: .
J gene: TRBJ1-4
V gene: TRBV12-3/TRBV12-4
D gene: TRBD1
CDR3 DNA: TGTGCCAGCAGTTCGGGACAGGTTAATGAAAAACTGTTTTTT
CDR3 protein: CASSSGQVNEKLFF

clone size: .
J gene: TRBJ1-1
V gene: TRBV6-2/TRBV6-3
D gene: .
CDR3 DNA: TGTGCCAGCAGTTACGCTGGGCTCGGGGCTTTCTTT
CDR3 protein: CASSYAGLGAFF

clone size: .
J gene: TRBJ1-2
V gene: TRBV7-9
D gene: .
CDR3 DNA: TGTGCCAGCAGCTTAGCGGGCAGGGGACTCTTTAACTATGGCTACACCTTC
CDR3 protein: CASSLAGRGLFNYGYTF

clone size: .
J gene: TRBJ1-5
V gene: TRBV20-1
D gene: .
CDR3 DNA: TGCAGTGCTAGGCTGGGGGAAAGCAATAAGCCCCAGCATTTT
CDR3 protein: CSARLGESNKPQHF